Presented here are 18 T cell receptor beta chains from one specimen sequenced in a study of Ad26.COV2.S vaccination and SARS-CoV-2 variants. Sequenced by immunoSEQ multiplex PCR; TCRdb stores in-frame clones only, minus some. The sample holds about 480,000 clones, around 90% seen once. The treatment was: around 19 received Ad26.COV2.S at low or high dose, single or two shots; about 5 received placebo; per-sample allocation not given. After the first vaccine or placebo injection, samples were drawn on day 63. This specimen was peripheral blood, taken in a trial of Ad26.COV2.S vaccine versus placebo. These TCRs come from a person aged 18-60 years who received the Ad26.COV2.S COVID-19 vaccine or a placebo.

This sequence joins TRBV11-3 and TRBJ2-3; 8 positions agree with TRBD1. Trimming took 3 bases from V and 9 from J; bases not matched to a gene: 11. The CDR3 length is 15 residues. Germline-derived CDR1 and CDR2 are SGHNT and YENEEA. CDR3 sequence reads: CASSFTPHPGGTQYF. In DNA form, the CDR3 reads TGTGCCAGCAGCTTTACCCCACATCCAGGGGGCACGCAGTATTTT.

J is TRBJ2-7 and V is TRBV28; TRBD2 matches 8 bases. This CDR3 spans 14 amino acids. V was pared by 8 bases and J by 3 bases, with 9 bases of the junction left unmatched. From germline, CDR1 is MDHEN and CDR2 SYDVKM. The CDR3 nucleotides are TGTGCCAGCCTCCCCAGCGGGAGTTTCTACGAGCAGTACTTC. Encoded protein: CASLPSGSFYEQYF. The full variable domain, its missing parts supplied by reference TRBV28 and TRBJ2-7, is DVKVTQSSRYLVKRTGEKVFLECVQDMDHENMFWYRQDPGLGLRLIYFSYDVKMKEKGDIPEGYSVSREKKERFSLILESASTNQTSMYLCASLPSGSFYEQYFGPGTRLTVT.

This clone was seen once. The V and J genes are TRBV19 and TRBJ2-4, with D perhaps assigned TRBD1 or TRBD2 (5 bases each). The CDR3 consists of 16 residues. Germline V gene data show CDR1 as LNHDA and CDR2 as SQIVND (reference sequence). V shed 4 bases and J shed 11 bases, with 24 bases lying between them. The CDR3 DNA reads as TGTGCCAGTAGTAAAGGGACGAATCAGGTGAAATTCGTTCAGTACTTC. It yields the protein CASSKGTNQVKFVQYF. The full variable domain, its missing parts supplied by reference TRBV19 and TRBJ2-4, is DGGITQSPKYLFRKEGQNVTLSCEQNLNHDAMYWYRQDPGQGLRLIYYSQIVNDFQKGDIAEGYSVSREKKESFPLTVTSAQKNPTAFYLCASSKGTNQVKFVQYFGAGTRLSVL.

The chain couples TRBV5-1 to TRBJ1-6; no definite D call. V lost 4 bases and J 8 bases, leaving 13 bases between the germline ends. Germline V gene lookup returns CDR1 SGHRS and CDR2 YFSETQ. This CDR3 is 14 amino acids long. CDR3 nucleotides: TGCGCCAGCAGCAAGGACCTGCCGGATTCACCCCTCCACTTT. Its protein product is CASSKDLPDSPLHF.

The chain is built from TRBV2 and TRBJ2-7; D may be TRBD1 (6 bases). The CDR3 sequence is 14 residues long. Germline lookup yields CDR1 SNHLY and CDR2 FYNNEI. V shed 5 bases and J shed 5 bases, with 16 bases lying between them. This chain's CDR3 is CASSPPGRGDEQYF. DNA of the CDR3: TGTGCCAGCAGTCCGCCGGGCAGGGGCGACGAGCAGTACTTC.

This clone came up once. The V gene is TRBV6-2 or TRBV6-3, the J gene TRBJ2-5; no clear D gene. The ends were cut back, 4 bases at V and 4 bases at J, with 7 bases in the middle. This CDR3 has 12 residues. Germline CDR1 MNHEY, CDR2 SVGEGT. The CDR3 protein is CASSSNLETQYF. CDR3 in DNA: TGTGCCAGCAGTTCAAATCTAGAGACCCAGTACTTC.

The rearrangement joins TRBV6-5 to TRBJ2-3, with D maybe TRBD1 (5 bases). CDR3 length equals 15 residues. Germline V gives CDR1 MNHEY, CDR2 SVGAGI. V was cut by 6 bases and J by 4 bases, with 17 bases left in between. The CDR3 loop is CASRQELTGPDTQYF. The CDR3 DNA follows: TGTGCCAGCAGACAGGAACTAACGGGTCCAGATACGCAGTATTTT.

The chain carries TRBV2 and TRBJ1-1; 9 positions agree with TRBD1. The germline CDR1 and CDR2 sequences are SNHLY and FYNNEI. The length of the CDR3 is 13 residues. V lost 6 bases, J lost 6 bases, and 5 bases stayed unmatched. The CDR3 coding sequence is TGTGCCAGCAGGCCCGACAGGGGGGCTGAAGCTTTCTTT. Its protein product is CASRPDRGAEAFF.

The chain couples TRBV27 to TRBJ2-7, with 10 bases aligning to TRBD2. This CDR3 has 15 residues. Trimming removed 4 bases from V and 1 base from J; junction bases left unmatched: 4. Per the germline V gene, CDR1 is MNHEY and CDR2 is SMNVEV (reference sequence). The CDR3 DNA reads TGTGCCAGCAGTTGGGGAGCGGGAGGGTCCTACGAGCAGTACTTC. Amino acid sequence: CASSWGAGGSYEQYF.

This chain connects TRBV7-3 to TRBJ2-6; tentatively, D is TRBD1 (6 bases). The CDR3 spans 14 residues. The V gene lost 6 bases and the J gene lost 1 base, with 7 bases spanning the gap. Looked up from germline, CDR1 is SGHTA and CDR2 is FQGTGA. CDR3 bases: TGTGCCAGCAGAACAGGGTCTGGGGCCAACGTCCTGACTTTC. Amino acid sequence: CASRTGSGANVLTF.

The V call is TRBV28, the J call TRBJ2-4, with D possibly TRBD2 on 5 matching bases. From germline, CDR1 is MDHEN and CDR2 SYDVKM. The germline V and J ends were trimmed by 5 bases and 13 bases, with 18 bases remaining between them. This CDR3 is 13 amino acids long. The CDR3 reads CASSILRAYGQYF. In nucleotides, the CDR3 is TGTGCCAGCAGTATCCTGAGGGCGTACGGGCAGTACTTC.

V and J are TRBV6-2 or TRBV6-3 and TRBJ1-2; D uncertain. CDR1 and CDR2 (germline): MNHEY, SVGEGT. Trimming removed 2 bases at V and 0 bases at J, with 10 bases between. This CDR3 is built from 15 residues. This chain's CDR3 is CASSYRGIANYGYTF. CDR3 bases: TGTGCCAGCAGTTACCGAGGGATAGCTAACTATGGCTACACCTTC.

This rearrangement joins TRBV19 to TRBJ1-1; weak D call: TRBD1 (5 bases). The CDR3 is 13 amino acids. The germline CDR1 and CDR2 sequences are LNHDA and SQIVND (reference sequence). Between the trimmed V and J ends, which lost 6 bases and 3 bases, there was a span of 11 bases. The DNA for the CDR3 is TGTGCCAGTAGAAGACAGAGGGACACTGAAGCTTTCTTT. It codes for CASRRQRDTEAFF. The full variable domain, in which reference TRBV19 and TRBJ1-1 provide the parts outside the CDR3, is DGGITQSPKYLFRKEGQNVTLSCEQNLNHDAMYWYRQDPGQGLRLIYYSQIVNDFQKGDIAEGYSVSREKKESFPLTVTSAQKNPTAFYLCASRRQRDTEAFFGQGTRLTVV.

The V and J genes are TRBV4-2 and TRBJ2-3; 13 bases align to TRBD2. Losses at the gene ends were 5 bases for V and 4 bases for J; bases not matched to a gene: 6. CDR3 length equals 16 residues. Germline CDR1 is LGHNA and CDR2 is YNFKEQ. The CDR3 bases are TGTGCCAGCAGCGCCGGACTAGCGGGAGTGGCAGATACGCAGTATTTT. Translated: CASSAGLAGVADTQYF.

The chain couples TRBV6-2 or TRBV6-3 to TRBJ2-7; 7 bases are a match to TRBD2. CDR1 is MNHEY and CDR2 is SVGEGT in the germline V gene. The V gene end was trimmed by 2 bases and the J gene end by 1 base; junction bases not matched to a gene: 8. The CDR3 covers 16 residues. This CDR3 reads CASSYVGTILSYEQYF. CDR3 bases: TGTGCCAGCAGTTACGTCGGGACTATCCTATCCTACGAGCAGTACTTC.

This rearrangement joins TRBV28 to TRBJ1-4; TRBD1 might be the D (5 bases). Germline V gives CDR1 MDHEN, CDR2 SYDVKM. V lost 5 bases and J lost 4, with 17 bases in between. This CDR3 has 16 amino acids. CDR3 region: CASSQPDGTVNEKLFF. Here the CDR3 DNA reads TGTGCCAGCAGTCAGCCCGACGGGACCGTTAATGAAAAACTGTTTTTT.

A few counts support this clone. This sequence joins TRBV28 and TRBJ1-6; 8 positions match TRBD1. V lost 6 bases and J lost 0; bases outside the gene matches: 7. CDR1 is MDHEN and CDR2 is SYDVKM in the germline V gene. This CDR3 has 17 amino acids. The chain's CDR3 is CASRGAGGGSYNSPLHF. The CDR3 DNA sequence: TGTGCCAGCAGAGGGGCAGGGGGCGGCTCCTATAATTCACCCCTCCACTTT.

This chain links TRBV19 with TRBJ1-6; D unclear. This CDR3 is built from 17 residues. With 4 bases removed from V and 7 bases from J, the gap between germline ends came to 20 bases. Germline V gives CDR1 LNHDA, CDR2 SQIVND (reference sequence). The CDR3 is CASSNALHLIGNSPLHF. CDR3 sequence (DNA): TGTGCCAGTAGTAACGCCCTCCACTTAATCGGGAATTCACCCCTCCACTTT.